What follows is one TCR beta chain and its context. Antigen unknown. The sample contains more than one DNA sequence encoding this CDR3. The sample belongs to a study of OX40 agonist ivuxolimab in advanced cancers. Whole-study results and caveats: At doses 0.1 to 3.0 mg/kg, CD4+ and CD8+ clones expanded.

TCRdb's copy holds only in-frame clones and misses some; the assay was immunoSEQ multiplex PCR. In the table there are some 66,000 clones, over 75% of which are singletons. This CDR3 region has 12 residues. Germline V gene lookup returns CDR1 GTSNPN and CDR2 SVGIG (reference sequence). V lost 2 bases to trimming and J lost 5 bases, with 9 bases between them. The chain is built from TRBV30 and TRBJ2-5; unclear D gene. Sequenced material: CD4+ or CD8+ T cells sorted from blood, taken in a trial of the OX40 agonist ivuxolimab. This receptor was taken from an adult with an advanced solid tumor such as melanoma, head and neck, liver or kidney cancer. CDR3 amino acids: CAWSPGRETQYF. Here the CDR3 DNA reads TGTGCCTGGAGTCCTGGGCGGGAGACCCAGTACTTC. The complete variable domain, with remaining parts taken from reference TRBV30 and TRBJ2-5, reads SQTIHQWPATLVQPVGSPLSLECTVEGTSNPNLYWYRQAAGRGLQLLFYSVGIGQISSEVPQNLSASRPQDRQFILSSKKLLLSDSGFYLCAWSPGRETQYFGPGTRLLVL.